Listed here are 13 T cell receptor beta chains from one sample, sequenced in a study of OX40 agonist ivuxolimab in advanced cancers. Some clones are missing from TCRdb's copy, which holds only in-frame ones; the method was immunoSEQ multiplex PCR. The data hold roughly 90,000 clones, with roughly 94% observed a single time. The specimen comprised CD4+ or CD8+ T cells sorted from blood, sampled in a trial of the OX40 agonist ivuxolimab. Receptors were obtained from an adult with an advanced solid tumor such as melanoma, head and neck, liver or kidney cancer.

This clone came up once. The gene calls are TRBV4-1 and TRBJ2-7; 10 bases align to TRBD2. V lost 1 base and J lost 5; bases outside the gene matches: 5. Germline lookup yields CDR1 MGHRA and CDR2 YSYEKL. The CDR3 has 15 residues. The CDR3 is CASSQVALAGDEQYF. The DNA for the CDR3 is TGCGCCAGCAGCCAAGTTGCGCTAGCGGGAGACGAGCAGTACTTC.

DNA of the CDR3: TGTGCCAGTAGTATTACGGGGCGGCGGGACAGGGAGCAGTACTTC. It encodes CASSITGRRDREQYF. The V call is TRBV19, the J call TRBJ2-7, with TRBD1 matching over 8 bases. The CDR3 is made up of 15 amino acids. With 3 bases clipped from V and 7 bases from J, the junction kept 11 bases outside the gene matches. CDR1 LNHDA and CDR2 SQIVND come from the germline V gene (reference sequence).

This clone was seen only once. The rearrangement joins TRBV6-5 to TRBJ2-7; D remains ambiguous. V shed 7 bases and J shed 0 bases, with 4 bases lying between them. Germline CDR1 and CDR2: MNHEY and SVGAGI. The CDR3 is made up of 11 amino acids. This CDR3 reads CASTSSYEQYF. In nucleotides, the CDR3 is TGTGCCAGCACTAGCTCCTACGAGCAGTACTTC.

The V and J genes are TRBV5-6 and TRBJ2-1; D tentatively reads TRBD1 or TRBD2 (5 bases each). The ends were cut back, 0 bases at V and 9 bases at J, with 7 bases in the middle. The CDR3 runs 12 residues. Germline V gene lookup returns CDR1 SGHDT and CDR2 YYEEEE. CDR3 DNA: TGTGCCAGCAGCTTGGAAGGGACTGAGCAGTTCTTC. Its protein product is CASSLEGTEQFF.

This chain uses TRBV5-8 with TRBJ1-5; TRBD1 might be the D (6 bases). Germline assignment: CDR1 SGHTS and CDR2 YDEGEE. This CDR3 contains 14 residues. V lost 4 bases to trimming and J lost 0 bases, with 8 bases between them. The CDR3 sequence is CASSMGHSNQPQHF. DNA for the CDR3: TGTGCCAGCAGCATGGGACATAGCAATCAGCCCCAGCATTTT.

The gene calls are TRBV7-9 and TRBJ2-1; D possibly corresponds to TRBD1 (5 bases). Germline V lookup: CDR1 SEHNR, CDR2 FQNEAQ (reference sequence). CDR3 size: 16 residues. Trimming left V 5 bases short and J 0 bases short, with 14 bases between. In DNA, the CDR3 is TGTGCCAGCAGCAACAGGAGTCGTAGCTCCTACAATGAGCAGTTCTTC. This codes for CASSNRSRSSYNEQFF. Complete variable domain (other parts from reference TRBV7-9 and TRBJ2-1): DTGVSQNPRHKITKRGQNVTFRCDPISEHNRLYWYRQTLGQGPEFLTYFQNEAQLEKSRLLSDRFSAERPKGSFSTLEIQRTEQGDSAMYLCASSNRSRSSYNEQFFGPGTRLTVL.

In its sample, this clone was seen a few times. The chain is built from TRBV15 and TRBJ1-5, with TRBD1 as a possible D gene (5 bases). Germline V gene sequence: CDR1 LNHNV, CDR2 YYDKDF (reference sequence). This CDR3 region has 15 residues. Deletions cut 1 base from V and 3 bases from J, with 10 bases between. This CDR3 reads CATSRGRGYNQPQHF. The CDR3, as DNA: TGTGCCACCAGCAGAGGTAGGGGATACAATCAGCCCCAGCATTTT.

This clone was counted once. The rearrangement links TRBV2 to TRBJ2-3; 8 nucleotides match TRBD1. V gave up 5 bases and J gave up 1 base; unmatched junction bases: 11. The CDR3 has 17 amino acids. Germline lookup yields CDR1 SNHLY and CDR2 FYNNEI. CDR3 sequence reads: CASSQPGQGGGTDTQYF. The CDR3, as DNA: TGTGCCAGCAGTCAGCCAGGACAGGGTGGAGGCACAGATACGCAGTATTTT.

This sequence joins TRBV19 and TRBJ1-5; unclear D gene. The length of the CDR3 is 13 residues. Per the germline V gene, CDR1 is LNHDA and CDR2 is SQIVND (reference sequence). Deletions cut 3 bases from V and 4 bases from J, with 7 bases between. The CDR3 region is CASSIPGNQPQHF. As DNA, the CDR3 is TGTGCCAGTAGTATCCCCGGAAATCAGCCCCAGCATTTT.

CDR3 amino acids: CASSLVGQDVGSYGYTF. The CDR3 DNA reads TGTGCCAGCAGTTTAGTGGGACAGGACGTCGGGAGCTATGGCTACACCTTC. V usage is TRBV27 and J usage is TRBJ1-2; 8 bases agree with TRBD1. This CDR3 is built from 17 residues. After removal of 2 bases from V and 4 bases from J, the junction contained 12 bases not matched to a gene. The germline gives CDR1 MNHEY, CDR2 SMNVEV (reference sequence).

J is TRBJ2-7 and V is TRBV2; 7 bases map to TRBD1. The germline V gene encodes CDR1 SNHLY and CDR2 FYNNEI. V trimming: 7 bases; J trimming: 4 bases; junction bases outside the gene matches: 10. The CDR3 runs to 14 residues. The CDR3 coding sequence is TGTGCCAGCACCGAAGGGACAGTTATTTACGAGCAGTACTTC. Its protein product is CASTEGTVIYEQYF.

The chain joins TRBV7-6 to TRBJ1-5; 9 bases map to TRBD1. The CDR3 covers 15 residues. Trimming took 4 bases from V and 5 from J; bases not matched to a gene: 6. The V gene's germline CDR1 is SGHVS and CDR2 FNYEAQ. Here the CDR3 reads CASSSRDREDQPQHF. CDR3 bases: TGTGCCAGCAGCTCCCGGGACAGGGAGGATCAGCCCCAGCATTTT.

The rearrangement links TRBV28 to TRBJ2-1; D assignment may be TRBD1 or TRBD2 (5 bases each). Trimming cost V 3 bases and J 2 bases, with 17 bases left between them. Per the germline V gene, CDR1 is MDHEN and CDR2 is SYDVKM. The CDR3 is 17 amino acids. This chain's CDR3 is CASSFVPEGSTYNEQFF. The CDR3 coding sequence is TGTGCCAGCAGTTTTGTCCCCGAGGGGAGCACCTACAATGAGCAGTTCTTC.